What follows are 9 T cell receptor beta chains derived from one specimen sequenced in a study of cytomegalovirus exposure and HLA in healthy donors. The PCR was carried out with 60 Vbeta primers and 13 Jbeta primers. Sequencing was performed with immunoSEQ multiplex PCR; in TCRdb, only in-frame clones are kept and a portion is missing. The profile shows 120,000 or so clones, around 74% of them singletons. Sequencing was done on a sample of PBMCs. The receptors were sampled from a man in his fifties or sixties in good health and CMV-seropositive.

The CDR3 spells CASSATGTGNVGRRYNEQFF. Here the CDR3 DNA reads TGTGCCAGCAGCGCAACCGGGACAGGGAATGTCGGGAGGAGGTACAATGAGCAGTTCTTC. The chain is built from TRBV9 and TRBJ2-1; 9 nucleotides agree with TRBD1. The germline V gene has CDR1 SGDLS and CDR2 YYNGEE. V gave up 3 bases and J gave up 4 bases; unmatched junction bases: 20. This CDR3 region has 20 residues.

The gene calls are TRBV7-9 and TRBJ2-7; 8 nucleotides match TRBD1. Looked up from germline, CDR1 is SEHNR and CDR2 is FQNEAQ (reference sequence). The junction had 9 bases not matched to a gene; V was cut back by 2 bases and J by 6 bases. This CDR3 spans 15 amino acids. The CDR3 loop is CASSLFGGQGSEQYF. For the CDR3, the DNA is TGTGCCAGCAGCTTATTCGGCGGACAGGGTAGCGAGCAGTACTTC.

CDR3 nucleotide sequence: TGTGCCAGCAGCCGGGGTACCGGGGACACCGGGGAGCTGTTTTTT. Translated, it gives CASSRGTGDTGELFF. The chain carries TRBV27 and TRBJ2-2; maybe TRBD2 (5 bases). With 6 bases removed from V and 3 bases from J, the gap between germline ends came to 14 bases. Germline CDR1 is MNHEY and CDR2 is SMNVEV (reference sequence). This CDR3 contains 15 residues.

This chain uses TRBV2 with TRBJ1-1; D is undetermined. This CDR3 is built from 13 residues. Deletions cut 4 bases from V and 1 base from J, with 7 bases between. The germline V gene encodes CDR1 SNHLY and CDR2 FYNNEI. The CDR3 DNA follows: TGTGCCAGCAGTGCCGAGGGGAACACTGAAGCTTTCTTT. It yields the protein CASSAEGNTEAFF.

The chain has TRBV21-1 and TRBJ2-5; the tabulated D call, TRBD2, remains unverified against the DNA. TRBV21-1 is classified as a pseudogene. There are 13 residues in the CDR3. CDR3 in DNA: TGTGCCAGCAGCAAAGTAGCGGGACAGACCCAGTACTTC. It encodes CASSKVAGQTQYF.

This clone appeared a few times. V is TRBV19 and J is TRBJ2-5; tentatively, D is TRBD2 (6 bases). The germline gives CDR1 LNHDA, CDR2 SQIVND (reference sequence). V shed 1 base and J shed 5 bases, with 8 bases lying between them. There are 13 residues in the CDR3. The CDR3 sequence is CASSIGLGETQYF. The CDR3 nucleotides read TGTGCCAGTAGTATAGGACTAGGGGAGACCCAGTACTTC. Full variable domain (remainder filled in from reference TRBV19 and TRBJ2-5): DGGITQSPKYLFRKEGQNVTLSCEQNLNHDAMYWYRQDPGQGLRLIYYSQIVNDFQKGDIAEGYSVSREKKESFPLTVTSAQKNPTAFYLCASSIGLGETQYFGPGTRLLVL.

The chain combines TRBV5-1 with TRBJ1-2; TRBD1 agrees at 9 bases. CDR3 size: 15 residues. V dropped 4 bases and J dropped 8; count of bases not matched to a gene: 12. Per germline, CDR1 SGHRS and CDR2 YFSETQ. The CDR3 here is CASSKGQGGVGGYTF. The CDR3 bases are TGCGCCAGCAGCAAGGGACAGGGAGGCGTGGGGGGCTACACCTTC.

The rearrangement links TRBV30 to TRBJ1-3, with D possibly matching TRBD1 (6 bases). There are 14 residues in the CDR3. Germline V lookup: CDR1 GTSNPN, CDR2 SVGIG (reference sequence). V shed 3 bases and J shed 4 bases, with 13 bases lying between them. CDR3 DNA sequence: TGTGCCTGGAGGGCCGGGGGGCGCGGAAACACCATATATTTT. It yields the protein CAWRAGGRGNTIYF. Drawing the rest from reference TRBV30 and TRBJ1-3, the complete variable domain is SQTIHQWPATLVQPVGSPLSLECTVEGTSNPNLYWYRQAAGRGLQLLFYSVGIGQISSEVPQNLSASRPQDRQFILSSKKLLLSDSGFYLCAWRAGGRGNTIYFGEGSWLTVV.

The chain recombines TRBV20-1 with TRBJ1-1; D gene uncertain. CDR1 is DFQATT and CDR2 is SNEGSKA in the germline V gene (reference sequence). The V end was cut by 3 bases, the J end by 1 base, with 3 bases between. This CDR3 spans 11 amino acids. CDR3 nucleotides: TGCAGTGCTAGCTCGAACACTGAAGCTTTCTTT. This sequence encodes CSASSNTEAFF.